This T cell receptor (beta chain) was captured in a study of blood T cell repertoires in COVID-19. The overall study: The United States, Italy and Spain supplied acute and convalescent COVID-19 samples. In each case, the material was cDNA or gDNA derived from T cells, B-cell-depleted T cells, or PBMCs.

Original analysis: From reference gene primer amplification, estimates of nucleated cell counts were derived. Clones were sequenced by immunoSEQ multiplex PCR, and TCRdb holds only the in-frame ones, with some missing. D and trimming were read from the DNA, whereas the V and J calls and clone size are those reported in that table. The sample yields around 200,000 clones, 80% to 85% seen once. Sample: peripheral blood. The clonotype was recovered from a middle-aged woman with acute or convalescent COVID-19.

The CDR3 nucleotides read TGTGCCACCAGCAGGGGGGGACAGGGACAAGAGACCCAGTACTTC. As protein: CATSRGGQGQETQYF. V is TRBV15 and J is TRBJ2-5; 9 nucleotides align to TRBD1. The CDR3 covers 15 residues. CDR1 is LNHNV, CDR2 YYDKDF, per germline (reference sequence). J gave up 2 bases and V 3 bases, and 4 bases lay outside the gene matches.